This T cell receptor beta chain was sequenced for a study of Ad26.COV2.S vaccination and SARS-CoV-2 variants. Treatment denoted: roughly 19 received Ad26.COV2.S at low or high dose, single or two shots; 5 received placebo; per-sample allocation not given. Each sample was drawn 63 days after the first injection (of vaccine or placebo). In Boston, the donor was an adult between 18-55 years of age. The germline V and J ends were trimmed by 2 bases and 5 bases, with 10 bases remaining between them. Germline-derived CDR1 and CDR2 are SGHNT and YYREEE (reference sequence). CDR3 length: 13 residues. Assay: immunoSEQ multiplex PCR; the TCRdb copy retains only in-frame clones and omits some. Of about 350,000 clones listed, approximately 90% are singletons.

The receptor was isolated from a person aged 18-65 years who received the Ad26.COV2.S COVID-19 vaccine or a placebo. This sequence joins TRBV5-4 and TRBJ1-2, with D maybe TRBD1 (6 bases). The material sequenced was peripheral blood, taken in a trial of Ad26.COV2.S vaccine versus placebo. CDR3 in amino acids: CASSLLQGYGYTF. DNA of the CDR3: TGTGCCAGCAGCTTACTACAGGGTTATGGCTACACCTTC.